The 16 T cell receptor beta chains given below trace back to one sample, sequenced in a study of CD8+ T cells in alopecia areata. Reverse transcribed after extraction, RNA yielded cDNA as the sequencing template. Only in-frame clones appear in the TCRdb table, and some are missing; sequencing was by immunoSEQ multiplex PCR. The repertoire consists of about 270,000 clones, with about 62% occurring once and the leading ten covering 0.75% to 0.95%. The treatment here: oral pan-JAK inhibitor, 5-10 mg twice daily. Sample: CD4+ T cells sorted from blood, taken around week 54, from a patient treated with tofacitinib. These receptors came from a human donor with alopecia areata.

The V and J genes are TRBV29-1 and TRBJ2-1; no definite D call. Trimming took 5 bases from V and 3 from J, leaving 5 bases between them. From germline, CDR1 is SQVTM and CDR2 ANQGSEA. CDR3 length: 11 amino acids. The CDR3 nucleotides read TGCAGCGTTACCGGCTACAATGAGCAGTTCTTC. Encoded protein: CSVTGYNEQFF.

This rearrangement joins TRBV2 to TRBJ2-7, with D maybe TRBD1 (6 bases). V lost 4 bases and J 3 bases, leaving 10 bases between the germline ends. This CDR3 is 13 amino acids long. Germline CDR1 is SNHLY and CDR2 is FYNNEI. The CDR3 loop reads CASSGEGGYEQYF. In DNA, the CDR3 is TGTGCCAGCAGTGGGGAAGGGGGCTACGAGCAGTACTTC. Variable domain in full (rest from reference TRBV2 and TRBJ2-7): EPEVTQTPSHQVTQMGQEVILRCVPISNHLYFYWYRQILGQKVEFLVSFYNNEISEKSEIFDDQFSVERPDGSNFTLKIRSTKLEDSAMYFCASSGEGGYEQYFGPGTRLTVT.

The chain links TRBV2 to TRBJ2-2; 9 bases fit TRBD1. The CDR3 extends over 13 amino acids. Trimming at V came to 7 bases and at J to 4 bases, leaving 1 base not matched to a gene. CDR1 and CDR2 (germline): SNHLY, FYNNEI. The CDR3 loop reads CASTDRGTGELFF. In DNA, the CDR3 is TGTGCCAGCACGGACAGGGGCACCGGGGAGCTGTTTTTT.

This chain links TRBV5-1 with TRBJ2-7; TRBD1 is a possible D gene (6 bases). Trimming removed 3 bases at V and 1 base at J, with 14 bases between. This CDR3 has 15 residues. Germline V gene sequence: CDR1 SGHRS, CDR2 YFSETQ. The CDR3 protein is CASSSTGSRSYEQYF. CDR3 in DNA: TGCGCCAGCAGCTCCACAGGGAGTCGGTCCTACGAGCAGTACTTC.

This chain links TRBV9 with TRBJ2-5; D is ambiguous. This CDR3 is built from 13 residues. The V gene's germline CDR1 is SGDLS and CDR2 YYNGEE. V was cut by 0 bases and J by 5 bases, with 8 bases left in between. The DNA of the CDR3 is TGTGCCAGCAGCGTAGGAGTTTTGGAGACCCAGTACTTC. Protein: CASSVGVLETQYF.

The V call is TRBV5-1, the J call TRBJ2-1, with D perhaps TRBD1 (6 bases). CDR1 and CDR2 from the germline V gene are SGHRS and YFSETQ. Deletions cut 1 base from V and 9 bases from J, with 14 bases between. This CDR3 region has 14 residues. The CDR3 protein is CASSLTQGRAEQFF. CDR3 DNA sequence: TGCGCCAGCAGCTTGACGCAGGGGCGGGCTGAGCAGTTCTTC.

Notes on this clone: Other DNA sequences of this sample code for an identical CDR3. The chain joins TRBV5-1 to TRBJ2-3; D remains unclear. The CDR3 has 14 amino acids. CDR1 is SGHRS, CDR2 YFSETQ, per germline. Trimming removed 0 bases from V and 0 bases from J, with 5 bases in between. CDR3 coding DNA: TGCGCCAGCAGCTTGGATTCTAGCACAGATACGCAGTATTTT. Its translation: CASSLDSSTDTQYF. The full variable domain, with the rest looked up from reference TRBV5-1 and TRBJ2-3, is KAGVTQTPRYLIKTRGQQVTLSCSPISGHRSVSWYQQTPGQGLQFLFEYFSETQRNKGNFPGRFSGRQFSNSRSEMNVSTLELGDSALYLCASSLDSSTDTQYFGPGTRLTVL.

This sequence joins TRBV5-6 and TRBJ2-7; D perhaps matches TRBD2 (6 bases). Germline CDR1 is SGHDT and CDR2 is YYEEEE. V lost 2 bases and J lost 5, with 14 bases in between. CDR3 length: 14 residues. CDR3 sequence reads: CASSLARGKDEQYF. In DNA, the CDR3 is TGTGCCAGCAGCTTAGCACGGGGGAAGGACGAGCAGTACTTC.

CDR3 in amino acids: CSVVPPGAVIYEQYF. Here the CDR3 DNA reads TGCAGCGTTGTTCCCCCGGGAGCCGTGATCTACGAGCAGTACTTC. The rearrangement links TRBV29-1 to TRBJ2-7; a possible D gene is TRBD2 (6 bases). With 4 bases removed from V and 3 bases from J, the gap between germline ends came to 19 bases. This CDR3 comprises 15 residues. CDR1 is SQVTM and CDR2 is ANQGSEA in the germline V gene.

The CDR3 sequence is CASSWTVQSSHQHF. CDR3 in DNA: TGTGCCAGCTCGTGGACGGTCCAATCTAGTCACCAGCATTTT. This chain connects TRBV6-5 to TRBJ1-5; no reliable D call. Looked up from germline, CDR1 is MNHEY and CDR2 is SVGAGI. There are 14 residues in the CDR3. V was clipped by 8 bases and J by 12 bases, with 23 bases between them.

CDR3 bases: TGTGCCAGCAGACTCCCCCCCGGGGAGCTGTTTTTT. The encoded protein is CASRLPPGELFF. The genes are TRBV7-3 and TRBJ2-2; D not resolved. The CDR3 runs to 12 residues. V was cut by 6 bases and J by 6 bases, with 8 bases left in between. Germline CDR1 SGHTA, CDR2 FQGTGA.

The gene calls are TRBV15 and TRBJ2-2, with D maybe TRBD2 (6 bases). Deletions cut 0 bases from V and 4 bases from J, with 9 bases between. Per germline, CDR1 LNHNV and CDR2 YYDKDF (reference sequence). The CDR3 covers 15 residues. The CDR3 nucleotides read TGTGCCACCAGCAGAGATTCCGGGGGCACCGGGGAGCTGTTTTTT. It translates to CATSRDSGGTGELFF. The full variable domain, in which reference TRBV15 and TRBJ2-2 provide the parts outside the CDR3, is DAMVIQNPRYQVTQFGKPVTLSCSQTLNHNVMYWYQQKSSQAPKLLFHYYDKDFNNEADTPDNFQSRRPNTSFCFLDIRSPGLGDTAMYLCATSRDSGGTGELFFGEGSRLTVL.

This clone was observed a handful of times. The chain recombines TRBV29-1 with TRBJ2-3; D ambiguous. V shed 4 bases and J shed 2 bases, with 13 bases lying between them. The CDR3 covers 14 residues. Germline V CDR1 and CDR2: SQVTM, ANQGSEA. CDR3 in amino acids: CSVVNRRFTDTQYF. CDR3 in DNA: TGCAGCGTTGTTAACCGAAGGTTCACAGATACGCAGTATTTT.

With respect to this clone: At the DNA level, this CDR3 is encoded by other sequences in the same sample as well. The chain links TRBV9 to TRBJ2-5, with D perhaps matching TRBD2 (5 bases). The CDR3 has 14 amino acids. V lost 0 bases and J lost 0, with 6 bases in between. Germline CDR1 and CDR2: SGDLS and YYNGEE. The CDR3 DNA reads TGTGCCAGCAGCGTAGGAGGGTACCAAGAGACCCAGTACTTC. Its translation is CASSVGGYQETQYF. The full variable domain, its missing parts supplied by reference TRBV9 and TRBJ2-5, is DSGVTQTPKHLITATGQRVTLRCSPRSGDLSVYWYQQSLDQGLQFLIQYYNGEERAKGNILERFSAQQFPDLHSELNLSSLELGDSALYFCASSVGGYQETQYFGPGTRLLVL.

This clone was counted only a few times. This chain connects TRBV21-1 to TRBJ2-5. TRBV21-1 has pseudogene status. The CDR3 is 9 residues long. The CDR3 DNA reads TGTGCCAGCTGGGAGACCCAGTACTTC. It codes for CASWETQYF.

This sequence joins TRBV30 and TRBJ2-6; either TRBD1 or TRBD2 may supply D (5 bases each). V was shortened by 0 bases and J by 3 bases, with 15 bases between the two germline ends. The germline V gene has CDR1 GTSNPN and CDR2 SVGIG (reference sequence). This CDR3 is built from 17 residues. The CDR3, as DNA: TGTGCCTGGAGTGTTAAGGGGAGACCAGGTGGGGCCAACGTCCTGACTTTC. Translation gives CAWSVKGRPGGANVLTF.